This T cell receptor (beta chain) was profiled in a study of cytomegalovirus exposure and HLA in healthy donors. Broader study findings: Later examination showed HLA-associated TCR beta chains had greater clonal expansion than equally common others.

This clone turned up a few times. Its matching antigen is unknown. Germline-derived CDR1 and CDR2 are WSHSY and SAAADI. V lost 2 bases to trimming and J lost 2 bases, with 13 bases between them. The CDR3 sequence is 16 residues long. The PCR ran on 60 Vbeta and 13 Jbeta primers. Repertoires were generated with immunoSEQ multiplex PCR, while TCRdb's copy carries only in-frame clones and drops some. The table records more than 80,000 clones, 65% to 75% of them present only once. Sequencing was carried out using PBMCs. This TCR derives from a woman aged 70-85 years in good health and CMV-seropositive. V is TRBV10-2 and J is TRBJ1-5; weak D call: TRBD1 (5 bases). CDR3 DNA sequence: TGCGCCAGCAGTGAGAGGCAGGGATCGGGCAATCAGCCCCAGCATTTT. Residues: CASSERQGSGNQPQHF.